Listed below are T cell receptor beta chains from one sample, sequenced in a study of Ad26.COV2.S vaccination and SARS-CoV-2 variants. Using immunoSEQ multiplex PCR, the repertoire was profiled, and TCRdb retains in-frame clones only, with some absent. This sample has approximately 350,000 clones; roughly 84% occur once, and the top ten carry 3.4%. Sequences were derived from peripheral blood, sampled in a trial of Ad26.COV2.S vaccine versus placebo. The receptors stem from a person between 18 and 65 years old who received the Ad26.COV2.S COVID-19 vaccine or a placebo. Both conserved end residues are part of each CDR3. Each record gives: clone size, CDR3 length, J gene, D gene, V gene, CDR3 DNA, CDR3 protein. D genes are given only for firm matches. Rows give clone size only sometimes, using once, few, many, or a class for an expanded clone.

>NA|17|TRBJ2-5|TRBD2|TRBV3-1/TRBV3-2
TGTGCCAGCAGCCAAGATGGGCTAGCGGGGGCCGGGGAGACCCAGTACTTC
CASSQDGLAGAGETQYF
>NA|16|TRBJ2-1|TRBD2|TRBV14
TGTGCCAGCAGCCAAGATTTGTCTAGCGGGGGTTATGAGCAGTTCTTC
CASSQDLSSGGYEQFF
>few|15|TRBJ1-5|NA|TRBV5-6
TGTGCCAGCAGCTTAGGGGGAGGTAGCAATCAGCCCCAGCATTTT
CASSLGGGSNQPQHF
>NA|15|TRBJ1-5|TRBD1|TRBV5-1
TGCGCCAGCAGCCGGACAGGGGGCTCGAATCAGCCCCAGCATTTT
CASSRTGGSNQPQHF
>once|17|TRBJ2-3|TRBD2|TRBV7-6
TGTGCCAGCAGCTCCCAGGTCTTTAGCGGGGGGGCAGATACGCAGTATTTT
CASSSQVFSGGADTQYF
>NA|13|TRBJ2-1|TRBD2|TRBV14
TGTGCCAGCAGCCTGCTGGCGGGGGATGAGCAGTTCTTC
CASSLLAGDEQFF
>once|14|TRBJ1-2|NA|TRBV11-2
TGTGCCAGCAGCTTAATGTCCGGGCAATATGGCTACACCTTC
CASSLMSGQYGYTF
>NA|17|TRBJ2-2|TRBD1|TRBV24-1
TGTGCCACCAGTGATGGAACAGGGGTCGGGAAGGCCGGGGAGCTGTTTTTT
CATSDGTGVGKAGELFF
>NA|15|TRBJ1-1|TRBD1|TRBV6-5
TGTGCCAGCAGAACCTCTAGGACAGGGTGGACTGAAGCTTTCTTT
CASRTSRTGWTEAFF
>few|14|TRBJ2-7|NA|TRBV5-1
TGCGCCAGTAGTGCCACTGGTGGTTCCTACGAGCAGTACTTC
CASSATGGSYEQYF
>NA|16|TRBJ2-2|NA|TRBV4-3
TGCGCCAGCAGCCAAGATAGGCGGGGAGGCACCGGGGAGCTGTTTTTT
CASSQDRRGGTGELFF
>NA|13|TRBJ1-3|NA|TRBV5-8
TGTGCCAGCAGAGTTCCGGGAAGGTACACCATATATTTT
CASRVPGRYTIYF
>once|11|TRBJ2-3|NA|TRBV20-1
TGCAGTGCTAGTAAGGTTGATACGCAGTATTTT
CSASKVDTQYF
>once|14|TRBJ1-2|TRBD1|TRBV6-2/TRBV6-3
TGTGCCAGCAGTACCTCGGGACAGATCTATGGCTACACCTTC
CASSTSGQIYGYTF